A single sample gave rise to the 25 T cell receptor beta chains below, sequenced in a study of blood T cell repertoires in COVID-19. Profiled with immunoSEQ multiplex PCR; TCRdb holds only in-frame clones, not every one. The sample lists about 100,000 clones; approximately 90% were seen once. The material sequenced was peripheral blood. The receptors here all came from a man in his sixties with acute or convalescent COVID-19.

CDR3 bases: TGTGCCAGCAACCATCGAACAGGAGGGTTCGGGGAGCTGTTTTTT. It translates to CASNHRTGGFGELFF. V and J are TRBV11-3 and TRBJ2-2; maybe TRBD2 (6 bases). The CDR3 has 15 amino acids. CDR1 and CDR2 from the germline V gene are SGHNT and YENEEA. Trimming pared 7 bases from V and 7 bases from J, leaving 19 bases between.

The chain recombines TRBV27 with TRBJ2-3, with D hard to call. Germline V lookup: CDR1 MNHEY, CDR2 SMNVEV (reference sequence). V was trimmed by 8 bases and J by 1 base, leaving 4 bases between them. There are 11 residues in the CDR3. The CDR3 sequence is CASEGTDTQYF. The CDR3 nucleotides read TGTGCCAGCGAGGGCACAGATACGCAGTATTTT.

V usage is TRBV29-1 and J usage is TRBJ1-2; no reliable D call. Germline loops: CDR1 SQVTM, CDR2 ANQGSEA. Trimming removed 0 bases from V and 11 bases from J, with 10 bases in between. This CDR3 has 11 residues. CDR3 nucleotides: TGCAGCGTTGAAGATAGGCGGTTGTACACCTTC. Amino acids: CSVEDRRLYTF.

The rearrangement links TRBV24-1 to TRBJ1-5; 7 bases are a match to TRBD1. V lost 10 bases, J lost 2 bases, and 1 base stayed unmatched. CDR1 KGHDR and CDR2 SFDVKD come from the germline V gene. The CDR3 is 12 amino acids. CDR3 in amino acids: CATGQGNQPQHF. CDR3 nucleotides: TGTGCCACAGGACAGGGCAATCAGCCCCAGCATTTT.

CDR3 in amino acids: CANRYREGRYEQYV. CDR3 in DNA: TGCGCCAACCGCTATCGGGAGGGCCGCTACGAGCAGTACGTC. J is TRBJ2-7 and V is TRBV5-1; 8 bases are a match to TRBD2. The V gene's germline CDR1 is SGHRS and CDR2 YFSETQ. V lost 9 bases and J lost 3; bases outside the gene matches: 11. CDR3 length: 14 amino acids.

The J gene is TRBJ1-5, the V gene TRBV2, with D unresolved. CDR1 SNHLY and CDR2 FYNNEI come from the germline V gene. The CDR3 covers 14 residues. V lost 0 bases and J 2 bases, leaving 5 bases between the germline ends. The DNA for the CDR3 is TGTGCCAGCAGTGAAGCTGGCCGCAATCAGCCCCAGCATTTT. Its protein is CASSEAGRNQPQHF.

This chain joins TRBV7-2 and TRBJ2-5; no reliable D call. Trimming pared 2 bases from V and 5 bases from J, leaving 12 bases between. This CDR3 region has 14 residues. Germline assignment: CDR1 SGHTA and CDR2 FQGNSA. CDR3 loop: CASSLWANGETQYF. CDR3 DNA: TGTGCCAGCAGCTTATGGGCTAACGGCGAGACCCAGTACTTC.

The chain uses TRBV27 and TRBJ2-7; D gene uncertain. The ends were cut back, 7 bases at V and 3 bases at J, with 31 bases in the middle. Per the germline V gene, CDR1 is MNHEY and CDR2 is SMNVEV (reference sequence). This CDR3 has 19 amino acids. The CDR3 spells CASKNDKSFIYHVVYEQYV. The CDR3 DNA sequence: TGTGCCAGCAAAAACGACAAAAGTTTTATTTATCATGTGGTCTACGAGCAGTACGTC.

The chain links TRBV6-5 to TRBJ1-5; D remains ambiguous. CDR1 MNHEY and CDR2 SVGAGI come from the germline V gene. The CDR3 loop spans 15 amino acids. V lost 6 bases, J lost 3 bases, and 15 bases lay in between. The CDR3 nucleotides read TGTGCCAGCAGCGCAGTTTGGTCTTACAATCAGCCCCAGCATTTT. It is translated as CASSAVWSYNQPQHF.

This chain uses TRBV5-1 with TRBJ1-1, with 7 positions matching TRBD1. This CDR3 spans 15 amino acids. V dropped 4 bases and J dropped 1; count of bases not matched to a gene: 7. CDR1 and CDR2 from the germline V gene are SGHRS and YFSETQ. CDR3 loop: CASSPRTGQNTEAFF. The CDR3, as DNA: TGCGCCAGCAGCCCAAGGACAGGCCAGAACACTGAAGCTTTCTTT.

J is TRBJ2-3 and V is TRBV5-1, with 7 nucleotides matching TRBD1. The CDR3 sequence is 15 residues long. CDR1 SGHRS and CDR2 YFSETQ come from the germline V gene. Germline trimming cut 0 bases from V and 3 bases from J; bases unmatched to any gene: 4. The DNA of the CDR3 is TGCGCCAGCAGCTTGGAAGGCAGGGGGACAGATACGCAGTATTTT. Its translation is CASSLEGRGTDTQYF.

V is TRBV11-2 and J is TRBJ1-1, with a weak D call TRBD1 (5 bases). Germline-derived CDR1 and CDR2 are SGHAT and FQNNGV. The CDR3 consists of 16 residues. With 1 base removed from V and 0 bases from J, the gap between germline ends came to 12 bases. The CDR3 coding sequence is TGTGCCAGCAGCTTAGGTGTAGGGGTCATGAACACTGAAGCTTTCTTT. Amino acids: CASSLGVGVMNTEAFF.

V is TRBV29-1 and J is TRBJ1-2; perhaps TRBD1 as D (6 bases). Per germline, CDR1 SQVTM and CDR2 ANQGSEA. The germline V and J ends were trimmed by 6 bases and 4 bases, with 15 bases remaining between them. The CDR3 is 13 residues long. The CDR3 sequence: CSVGTSSGYGYTF. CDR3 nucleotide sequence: TGCAGCGTGGGGACATCATCTGGCTATGGCTACACCTTC.

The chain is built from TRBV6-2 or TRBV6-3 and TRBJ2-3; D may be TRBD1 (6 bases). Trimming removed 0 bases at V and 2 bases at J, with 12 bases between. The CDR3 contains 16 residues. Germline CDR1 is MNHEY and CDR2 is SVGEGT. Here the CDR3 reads CASSYSQGLYTDTQYF. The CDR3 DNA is TGTGCCAGCAGTTACTCTCAGGGGCTCTACACAGATACGCAGTATTTT.

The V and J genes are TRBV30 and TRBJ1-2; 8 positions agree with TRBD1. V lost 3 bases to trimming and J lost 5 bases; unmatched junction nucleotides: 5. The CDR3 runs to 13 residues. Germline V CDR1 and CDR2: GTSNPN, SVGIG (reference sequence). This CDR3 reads CAWSVDRVYGYTF. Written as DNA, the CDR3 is TGTGCCTGGAGCGTGGACAGGGTTTATGGCTACACCTTC. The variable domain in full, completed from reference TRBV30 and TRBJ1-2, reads SQTIHQWPATLVQPVGSPLSLECTVEGTSNPNLYWYRQAAGRGLQLLFYSVGIGQISSEVPQNLSASRPQDRQFILSSKKLLLSDSGFYLCAWSVDRVYGYTFGSGTRLTVV.

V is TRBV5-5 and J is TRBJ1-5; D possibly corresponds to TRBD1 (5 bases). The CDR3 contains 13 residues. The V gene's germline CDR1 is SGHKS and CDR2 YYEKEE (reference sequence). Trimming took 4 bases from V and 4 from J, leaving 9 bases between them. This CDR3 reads CASSPGPNQPQHF. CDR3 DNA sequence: TGTGCCAGCAGCCCAGGGCCGAATCAGCCCCAGCATTTT.

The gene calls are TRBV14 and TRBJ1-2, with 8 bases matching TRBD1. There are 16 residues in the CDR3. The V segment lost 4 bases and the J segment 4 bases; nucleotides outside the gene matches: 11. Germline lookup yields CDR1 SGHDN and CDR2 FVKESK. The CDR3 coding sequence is TGTGCCAGCAGCCTCCCAGGACAGGGAGGTTTCTATGGCTACACCTTC. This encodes CASSLPGQGGFYGYTF.

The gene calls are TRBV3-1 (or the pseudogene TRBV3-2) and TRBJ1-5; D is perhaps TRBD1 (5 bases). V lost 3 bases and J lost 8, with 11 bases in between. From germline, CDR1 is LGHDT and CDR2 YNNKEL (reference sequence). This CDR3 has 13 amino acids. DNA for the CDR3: TGTGCCAGCAGCCAGGGGGGAGGGGAGCCCCAGCATTTT. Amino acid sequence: CASSQGGGEPQHF.

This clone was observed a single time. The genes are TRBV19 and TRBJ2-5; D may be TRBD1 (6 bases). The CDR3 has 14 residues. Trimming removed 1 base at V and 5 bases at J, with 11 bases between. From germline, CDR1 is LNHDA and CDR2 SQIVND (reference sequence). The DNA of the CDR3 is TGTGCCAGTAGTATAGTCGCAGGGGAGGAGACCCAGTACTTC. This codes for CASSIVAGEETQYF.

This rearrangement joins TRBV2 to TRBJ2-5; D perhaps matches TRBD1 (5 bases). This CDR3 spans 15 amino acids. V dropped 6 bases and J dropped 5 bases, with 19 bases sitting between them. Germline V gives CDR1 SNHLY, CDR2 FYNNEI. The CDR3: CASRHRISEKETQYF. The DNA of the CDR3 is TGTGCCAGCAGACACAGGATTTCGGAGAAGGAGACCCAGTACTTC.

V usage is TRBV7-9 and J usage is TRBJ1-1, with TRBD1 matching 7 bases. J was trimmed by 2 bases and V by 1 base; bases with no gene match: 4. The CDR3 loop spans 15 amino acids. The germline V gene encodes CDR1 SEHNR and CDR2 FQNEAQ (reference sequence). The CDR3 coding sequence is TGTGCCAGCAGCTTAGAGACAGGGACAAACACTGAAGCTTTCTTT. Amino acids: CASSLETGTNTEAFF.

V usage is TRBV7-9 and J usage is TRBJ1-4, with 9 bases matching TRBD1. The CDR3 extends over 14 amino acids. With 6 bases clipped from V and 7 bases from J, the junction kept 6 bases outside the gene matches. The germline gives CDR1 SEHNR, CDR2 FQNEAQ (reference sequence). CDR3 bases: TGTGCCAGCAGGTCCGGGACAGGGTCTGAAAAACTGTTTTTT. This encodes CASRSGTGSEKLFF.

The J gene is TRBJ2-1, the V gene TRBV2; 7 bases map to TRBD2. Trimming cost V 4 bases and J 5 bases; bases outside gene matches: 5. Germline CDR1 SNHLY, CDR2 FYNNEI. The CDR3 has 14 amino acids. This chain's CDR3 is CASSGLAGHNEQFF. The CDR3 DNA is TGTGCCAGCAGTGGACTAGCCGGGCACAATGAGCAGTTCTTC.

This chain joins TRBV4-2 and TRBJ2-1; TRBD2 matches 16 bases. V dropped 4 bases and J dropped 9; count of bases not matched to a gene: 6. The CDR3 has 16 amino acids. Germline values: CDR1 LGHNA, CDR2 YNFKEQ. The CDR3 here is CASSRGTSGRAGEQFF. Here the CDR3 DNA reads TGTGCCAGCAGCCGGGGGACTAGCGGGAGGGCCGGTGAGCAGTTCTTC.

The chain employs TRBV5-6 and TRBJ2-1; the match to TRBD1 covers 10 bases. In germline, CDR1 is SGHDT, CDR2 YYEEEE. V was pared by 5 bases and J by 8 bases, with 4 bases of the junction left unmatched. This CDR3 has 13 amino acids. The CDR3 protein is CASRWTGGDEQFF. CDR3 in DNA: TGTGCCAGCAGATGGACAGGGGGAGATGAGCAGTTCTTC. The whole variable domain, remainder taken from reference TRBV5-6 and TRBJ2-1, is DAGVTQSPTHLIKTRGQQVTLRCSPKSGHDTVSWYQQALGQGPQFIFQYYEEEERQRGNFPDRFSGHQFPNYSSELNVNALLLGDSALYLCASRWTGGDEQFFGPGTRLTVL.